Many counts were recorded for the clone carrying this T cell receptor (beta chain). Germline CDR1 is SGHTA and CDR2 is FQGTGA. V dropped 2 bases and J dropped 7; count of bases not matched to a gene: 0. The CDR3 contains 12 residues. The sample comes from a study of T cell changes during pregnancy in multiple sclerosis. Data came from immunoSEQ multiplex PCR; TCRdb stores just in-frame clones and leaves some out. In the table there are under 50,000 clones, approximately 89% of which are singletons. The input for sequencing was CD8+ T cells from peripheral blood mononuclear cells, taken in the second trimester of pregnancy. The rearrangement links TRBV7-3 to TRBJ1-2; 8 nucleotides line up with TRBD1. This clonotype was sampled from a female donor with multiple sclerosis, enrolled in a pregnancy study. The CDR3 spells CASSLQGAGYTF. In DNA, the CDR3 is TGTGCCAGCAGCTTACAGGGGGCTGGCTACACCTTC.